This is a list of T cell receptor beta chains from one sample in a study of T cells in Graves' hyperthyroidism and ophthalmopathy. TCRdb redid the calling of the multiplex PCR reads with MiXCR, one entry per CDR3 protein. The data show 700,000 or so distinct CDR3 sequences, with roughly 15% seen just once and 8.4% held by the top ten. What was sequenced was blood. All receptors derive from a man younger than 30 with Graves' hyperthyroidism. The CDR3 runs from the conserved cysteine through the conserved F or W. Fields, in order: J gene, V gene, clone size, D gene, CDR3 DNA, CDR3 protein. D genes are given only for firm matches. Size is omitted from some rows. Given values are once, few, many or a class for expanded clones.

TRBJ2-5	TRBV6-2/TRBV6-3	few	.	TGTGCCAGCAGTTACCTCCGACCACAAGAGACCCAGTACTTC	CASSYLRPQETQYF
TRBJ2-5	TRBV20-1	many	.	TGCAGTGCTAGTGAGACAGACAAAGAGACCCAGTACTTC	CSASETDKETQYF
TRBJ2-2	TRBV9	.	TRBD2	TGTGCCAGCAGCCCCCCCCTAGTTAGCGGGAGGATCAGGGAGCTGTTTTTT	CASSPPLVSGRIRELFF
TRBJ2-1	TRBV28	.	.	TGTGCCAGCAGTTGGGTGGTTAGCTCCTACAATGAGCAGTTCTTC	CASSWVVSSYNEQFF
TRBJ1-1	TRBV12-3/TRBV12-4	many	.	TGTGCCAGCAGTTCCGGGGGTGTCTCTGAAGCTTTCTTT	CASSSGGVSEAFF
TRBJ2-1	TRBV27	many	.	TGTGCCAGCAGTTTATGGGGGTGGAATGAGCAGTTCTTC	CASSLWGWNEQFF
TRBJ2-1	TRBV6-4	.	TRBD2	TGTGCCAGCAGGCGGGAGATCAGGTCAAATGAGCAGTTCTTC	CASRREIRSNEQFF
TRBJ2-5	TRBV30	many	.	TGTGCCTGGAGTGTAACGGCTAGCGCTACCTCCAGGGAGACCCAGTACTTC	CAWSVTASATSRETQYF
TRBJ2-7	TRBV12-3/TRBV12-4	many	.	TGTGCCAGCAGTTCTGGGTCCCCCTACGAGCAGTACTTC	CASSSGSPYEQYF
TRBJ2-7	TRBV13	.	TRBD2	TGTGCCAGCAGCCAAATACGACTAGCGGGAGACCACGAGCAGTACTTC	CASSQIRLAGDHEQYF
TRBJ2-1	TRBV20-1	.	TRBD2	TGCAGTGCTAGAGCCCCCGGAACTAGCGGGAGTTTAAATGAGCAGTTCTTC	CSARAPGTSGSLNEQFF
TRBJ2-5	TRBV11-1	many	.	TGTGCCAGCAGCTTCGGGACAAAAGAGACCCAGTACTTC	CASSFGTKETQYF
TRBJ1-1	TRBV12-3/TRBV12-4	many	.	TGTGCCAGCAGTTTCGGACAGCGGGGAACTGAAGCTTTCTTT	CASSFGQRGTEAFF
TRBJ2-7	TRBV29-1	.	.	TGCAGCGTCTTAGGGAACGCGGACTACGAGCAGTACTTC	CSVLGNADYEQYF
TRBJ2-3	TRBV9	many	TRBD2	TGTGCCAGCAGCGCCGATAGCGGGAACACAGATACGCAGTATTTT	CASSADSGNTDTQYF
TRBJ2-5	TRBV20-1	many	.	TGCAGTGCGTGGGACCCGCAGGGAGAGACCCAGTACTTC	CSAWDPQGETQYF
TRBJ2-2	TRBV3-1	few	TRBD2	TGTGCCAGCAGCCATGACGGGAGGGGCGGGGAGCTGTTTTTT	CASSHDGRGGELFF
TRBJ2-7	TRBV18	many	.	TGTGCCAGCTCACCGGGATCTGCCGAGCAGTACTTC	CASSPGSAEQYF
TRBJ1-6	TRBV5-5	few	.	TGTGCCAGCAGCTTTTGGACGGGAAATTCACCCCTCCACTTT	CASSFWTGNSPLHF
TRBJ2-3	TRBV29-1	.	.	TGCAGCGTTGAAAGGGGTTACACAGATACGCAGTATTTT	CSVERGYTDTQYF
TRBJ1-1	TRBV20-1	few	.	TGCAGTGCTAGCATGAACACTGAAGCTTTCTTT	CSASMNTEAFF
TRBJ1-5	TRBV24-1	.	.	TGTGCCACCAGTGGAGATAGCAATCAGCCCCAGCATTTT	CATSGDSNQPQHF
TRBJ1-5	TRBV5-5	many	TRBD1	TGTGCCAGCAGCTTAAGGACAGGGGATCAGCCCCAGCATTTT	CASSLRTGDQPQHF
TRBJ2-7	TRBV27	many	TRBD1	TGTGCCAGCAGTTTATGGGGACAGGGAAGCTCCTACGAGCAGTACTTC	CASSLWGQGSSYEQYF
TRBJ2-7	TRBV3-1	many	.	TGTGCCAGCAGCCAAGGGGACTGGAGCTACGAGCAGTACTTC	CASSQGDWSYEQYF
TRBJ2-2	TRBV29-1	.	TRBD1	TGCAGCGCAAGGACAGGGTCCACCGGGGAGCTGTTTTTT	CSARTGSTGELFF
TRBJ2-7	TRBV10-3	.	TRBD1	TGTGCCATCAGTCCAGGACAGGGGGCAACCTACGAGCAGTACTTC	CAISPGQGATYEQYF
TRBJ2-7	TRBV28	many	.	TGTGCCAGCACAGGGAATTCCTACGAGCAGTACTTC	CASTGNSYEQYF